This T cell receptor (beta chain) was profiled in a study of regulatory T cells in long-lasting Graves disease. Study in general: The antithyroid drugs taken by newly diagnosed Graves' patients had been used for under 3 months.

To make TCR beta libraries, researchers used iRepertoire HTBI primers and Arm-PCR of CDR3 regions. TCRdb analysed the multiplex PCR reads with MiXCR anew, one entry per CDR3 protein. The table includes about 430,000 distinct CDR3 sequences, 15% detected once. Sample time point: newly diagnosed GD, antithyroid drugs for less than 3 months. The authors made the TCR library using RNA they extracted from PBMCs. From an endocrinology department in Xi'an, China, came the patients. CDR3 size: 15 residues. V gave up 1 base and J gave up 4 bases, with 13 bases separating them. Germline assignment: CDR1 MGHRA and CDR2 YSYEKL. In addition, the sample was reused for a study of T cells in Graves' hyperthyroidism and ophthalmopathy. That paper notes: Ophthalmopathy, as predicted by the model, came a median about seven months after the prediction.

The receptor comes from a woman aged 40 to 55 with Graves disease. The V and J genes are TRBV4-1 and TRBJ2-5, with unresolved D. The sequencing used peripheral blood mononuclear cells (PBMCs), collected at new diagnosis, from a patient treated with antithyroid drugs. The CDR3 spells CASSQARRLGETQYF. The CDR3 DNA sequence: TGCGCCAGCAGCCAAGCTCGAAGGCTAGGAGAGACCCAGTACTTC.